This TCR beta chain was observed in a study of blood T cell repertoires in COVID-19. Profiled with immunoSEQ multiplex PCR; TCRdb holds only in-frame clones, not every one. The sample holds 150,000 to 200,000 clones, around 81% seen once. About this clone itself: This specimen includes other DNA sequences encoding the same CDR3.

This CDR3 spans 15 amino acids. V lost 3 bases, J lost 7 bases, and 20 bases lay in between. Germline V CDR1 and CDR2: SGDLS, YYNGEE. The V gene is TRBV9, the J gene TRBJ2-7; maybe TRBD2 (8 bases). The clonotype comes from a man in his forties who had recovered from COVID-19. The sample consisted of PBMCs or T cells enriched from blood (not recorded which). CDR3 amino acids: CASSEGAGGPLEQYF. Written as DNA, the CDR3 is TGTGCCAGCAGCGAGGGGGCGGGGGGACCTCTTGAGCAGTACTTC.